These 13 T cell receptor beta chains were all obtained from the same sample, sequenced in a study of immune characterization of retroperitoneal liposarcoma. TCRdb redid the calling of the PCR reads with MiXCR, one entry per CDR3 protein. This table has about 10,000 distinct CDR3 sequences, under 25% appearing once. The source material was blood. The receptors derive from a female donor with retroperitoneal liposarcoma.

This clonotype has a count of ten or more. The chain uses TRBV6-1 and TRBJ2-3, with D possibly matching TRBD2 (5 bases). CDR1 and CDR2 from the germline V gene are MNHNS and SASEGT. V was shortened by 0 bases and J by 1 base, with 5 bases between the two germline ends. This CDR3 is 14 amino acids long. Here the CDR3 reads CASSEASGTDTQYF. The CDR3 nucleotides are TGTGCCAGCAGTGAAGCTAGCGGCACAGATACGCAGTATTTT.

By sample fraction, this clonotype is medium-sized. This CDR3 is CATSGAGTNQETQYF. The CDR3 DNA is TGTGCCACCAGTGGGGCAGGGACTAACCAAGAGACCCAGTACTTC. This sequence joins TRBV24-1 and TRBJ2-5, with 7 bases lining up with TRBD2. With V trimmed by 5 bases and J by 0 bases, 5 bases remained unmatched. The CDR3 runs 15 residues. CDR1 and CDR2 (germline): KGHDR, SFDVKD.

This clonotype came up many times. One base away lies a much larger clone, so this may be a sequencing read error. The V call is TRBV6-1, the J call TRBJ2-1, with TRBD2 identical over 8 bases. CDR3 length: 15 amino acids. V was pared by 6 bases and J by 10 bases, with 14 bases of the junction left unmatched. The germline gives CDR1 MNHNS, CDR2 SASEGT. The CDR3 DNA follows: TGTGCCAGCAGATCACCGGGAGGGCCTACCTACGAGCAGTTCTTC. This sequence encodes CASRSPGGPTYEQFF.

By frequency in the sample, this clonotype is medium-sized. CDR3 protein: CASMGETQYF. Here the CDR3 DNA reads TGTGCCAGCATGGGAGAGACCCAGTACTTC. The chain joins TRBV6-1 to TRBJ2-5; D is uncertain. Per germline, CDR1 MNHNS and CDR2 SASEGT. The CDR3 is made up of 10 amino acids. Between the trimmed V and J ends, which lost 7 bases and 4 bases, there was a span of 4 bases.

The table lists this clonotype with many counts. The rearrangement joins TRBV10-1 to TRBJ2-2, with 7 nucleotides matching TRBD1. This CDR3 is 18 amino acids long. Germline V lookup: CDR1 WNHNN, CDR2 SYGVQD (reference sequence). V shed 3 bases, J shed 7 bases, and the junction held 17 bases outside the gene matches. The CDR3 region is CASSDIIRRGGAIGELFF. The CDR3 DNA sequence: TGCGCCAGCAGTGATATAATACGGCGAGGGGGCGCGATCGGGGAGCTGTTTTTT.

The V and J genes are TRBV11-1 and TRBJ2-1, with D perhaps TRBD2 (5 bases). There are 15 residues in the CDR3. Trimming stripped 5 bases from V and 13 bases from J, with 24 bases between. Germline CDR1 SGHAT, CDR2 FQDESV (reference sequence). The CDR3 is CASSRRGQLQETQFF. For the CDR3, the DNA is TGTGCCAGCAGCCGGAGAGGGCAGCTCCAAGAGACCCAGTTCTTC. Full variable domain (remainder filled in from reference TRBV11-1 and TRBJ2-1): EAEVAQSPRYKITEKSQAVAFWCDPISGHATLYWYRQILGQGPELLVQFQDESVVDDSQLPKDRFSAERLKGVDSTLKIQPAELGDSAMYLCASSRRGQLQETQFFGPGTRLTVL.

Judged by abundance, this clonotype is medium-sized. The chain links TRBV6-1 to TRBJ2-3; TRBD1 might be the D (8 bases). Germline loops: CDR1 MNHNS, CDR2 SASEGT. The germline V and J ends were trimmed by 1 base and 5 bases, with 13 bases remaining between them. CDR3 length: 15 amino acids. The CDR3 bases are TGTGCCAGCAGTGAAGTCACAGGGGGGGGAGATACGCAGTATTTT. Translated: CASSEVTGGGDTQYF.

This clonotype has at least ten counts. The chain has TRBV6-6 and TRBJ2-2; D is perhaps TRBD1 (5 bases). Trimming cost V 4 bases and J 4 bases, with 10 bases left between them. Germline lookup yields CDR1 MNHNY and CDR2 SVGAGI (reference sequence). This CDR3 has 14 residues. In DNA form, the CDR3 reads TGTGCCAGCAGTTCGGACATGATCACCGGGGAGCTGTTTTTT. This sequence encodes CASSSDMITGELFF.

A few counts support this clonotype. As DNA, the CDR3 is TGCGCCAGCAGCTTAGGGACAGGGGGCCGGGAGACCCAGTACTTC. It yields the protein CASSLGTGGRETQYF. The V and J genes are TRBV5-1 and TRBJ2-5; 12 bases fit TRBD1. This CDR3 is built from 15 residues. Germline lookup yields CDR1 SGHRS and CDR2 YFSETQ. After removal of 2 bases from V and 5 bases from J, the junction contained 4 bases not matched to a gene.

CDR3: CASSLGQSSYNEQFF. The CDR3 nucleotides are TGTGCCAGCAGCTTGGGCCAGAGCTCCTACAATGAGCAGTTCTTC. The rearrangement joins TRBV11-2 to TRBJ2-1; D is unclear. The germline V gene has CDR1 SGHAT and CDR2 FQNNGV. The CDR3 sequence is 15 residues long. V was pared by 3 bases and J by 0 bases, with 9 bases between.

This clonotype was counted between two and nine times. The chain couples TRBV6-1 to TRBJ1-2; a possible D gene is TRBD1 (5 bases). V was trimmed by 4 bases and J by 5 bases, leaving 11 bases between them. The V gene's germline CDR1 is MNHNS and CDR2 SASEGT. The CDR3 is made up of 13 amino acids. As DNA, the CDR3 is TGTGCCAGCAGTGGCATCGACAGTTATGGCTACACCTTC. It translates to CASSGIDSYGYTF.

By share, this clonotype ranks as medium-sized (0.01 to 0.1%). The chain carries TRBV27 and TRBJ2-3; 7 bases line up with TRBD2. The CDR3 length is 17 residues. Germline-derived CDR1 and CDR2 are MNHEY and SMNVEV (reference sequence). V lost 7 bases to trimming and J lost 4 bases; unmatched junction nucleotides: 17. Here the CDR3 reads CASMSGTGGRDADTQYF. DNA for the CDR3: TGTGCCAGCATGTCGGGTACGGGAGGCAGGGACGCAGATACGCAGTATTTT.

The chain has TRBV6-1 and TRBJ2-1; D uncertain. The J call is uncertain, as TRBJ2-7 better fits the DNA end. The CDR3 runs 14 residues. The germline CDR1 and CDR2 sequences are MNHNS and SASEGT. This CDR3 is CASSQSLPPYEQYF. The CDR3 nucleotides are TGTGCCAGCAGTCAAAGTCTTCCTCCCTACGAGCAGTACTTC.